These 27 T cell receptor beta chains were sequenced from one sample in a study of regulatory T cells in long-lasting Graves disease. Documented time point: newly diagnosed GD, antithyroid drugs for less than 3 months. Making the TCR library involved RNA that had been extracted from PBMCs. Investigators prepared the TCR beta libraries by applying iRepertoire HTBI primers and Arm-PCR of CDR3 regions. One entry per CDR3 protein results from TCRdb running MiXCR on the multiplex PCR reads. This table holds under 500,000 distinct CDR3 sequences, roughly 15% found once. Separately, the same data were catalogued under a study of T cells in Graves' hyperthyroidism and ophthalmopathy.

Source: peripheral blood mononuclear cells (PBMCs), taken at new diagnosis, from a patient treated with antithyroid drugs. The origin of the receptors is a woman aged 25-40 years with Graves disease.

In regard to this clonotype: This may come from a read error, since a much larger clone is one base off. The chain joins TRBV27 to TRBJ1-2, with no clear D. The CDR3 runs to 16 residues. Germline assignment: CDR1 MNHEY and CDR2 SMNVEV (reference sequence). CDR3 residues: CASSFGFGGANYGHTF. The CDR3 DNA reads TGTGCCAGCAGTTTCGGGTTCGGCGGAGCTAACTATGGCCACACCTTC.

This clonotype was observed a single time. A read error is possible here, since a much larger clone lies one base away. The chain couples TRBV2 to TRBJ2-7; TRBD1 might be the D (5 bases). Trimming cost V 6 bases and J 7 bases, with 25 bases left between them. The germline V gene encodes CDR1 SNHLY and CDR2 FYNNEI. CDR3 length: 16 residues. CDR3 bases: TGTGCCAGCAGCAGGACGCGCTTTGGGGCCTACAATGAGCAGTACTTC. It translates to CASSRTRFGAYNEQYF.

Regarding this clonotype: An end of the junction does not agree with germline; a read error may underlie this. V gene TRBV9 combines with J gene TRBJ1-5, with D perhaps TRBD1 (5 bases). The germline gives CDR1 SGDLS, CDR2 YYNGEE. This CDR3 has 14 amino acids. The CDR3 DNA reads TGTGCCGGCAGCGCCGGGGACGGGAATCAGCCCCAGCATTTT. The encoded protein is CAGSAGDGNQPQHF.

This chain links TRBV11-2 with TRBJ2-6; 12 bases line up with TRBD1. CDR1 and CDR2 (germline): SGHAT, FQNNGV. This CDR3 has 19 residues. Unmatched junction bases numbered 9, after V lost 4 bases and J lost 2 bases. CDR3 coding DNA: TGTGCCAGCAGCTCAATCCGGGACAGGGGGCTAGCTGGGGCCAACGTCCTGACTTTC. This sequence encodes CASSSIRDRGLAGANVLTF.

The CDR3 nucleotides are TGCAGCGTGCAATATGCTTCGGGAAACACCATATATTTT. Amino acids: CSVQYASGNTIYF. The genes are TRBV29-1 and TRBJ1-3; D is uncertain. The germline CDR1 and CDR2 sequences are SQVTM and ANQGSEA. The V and J ends lost 6 bases and 4 bases respectively, with 13 bases between them. This CDR3 region has 13 residues.

To note about this clonotype: In this CDR3 the conserved last residue, phenylalanine or tryptophan, is missing, so a read error is likely. The rearrangement joins TRBV2 to TRBJ2-1; 9 nucleotides align to TRBD2. The CDR3 length is 14 residues. The V gene's germline CDR1 is SNHLY and CDR2 FYNNEI. CDR3 protein: CASSLAGSYSEQFL. CDR3 DNA sequence: TGTGCCAGCAGTCTAGCGGGATCCTACAGTGAGCAGTTCCTC.

This clonotype came up many times. V usage is TRBV7-9 and J usage is TRBJ2-1; tentative D call: TRBD1 (5 bases). V was shortened by 5 bases and J by 2 bases, with 10 bases between the two germline ends. Germline CDR1 and CDR2: SEHNR and FQNEAQ (reference sequence). The CDR3 is 14 amino acids. CDR3 coding DNA: TGTGCCAGCAGCCCGCCAGGGACCTACAATGAGCAGTTCTTC. It yields the protein CASSPPGTYNEQFF.

The chain couples TRBV6-5 to TRBJ2-5; D possibly corresponds to TRBD1 (5 bases). The CDR3 is 17 amino acids. Deletions cut 0 bases from V and 2 bases from J, with 16 bases between. CDR1 and CDR2 from the germline V gene are MNHEY and SVGAGI. CDR3 coding DNA: TGTGCCAGCAGTTACTCATTGAGTGCGGACACTCAAGAGACCCAGTACTTC. Protein sequence: CASSYSLSADTQETQYF.

The CDR3 DNA follows: TGTGCCAGCAGTTACGCACTATACAGGGGGCGGACTAATGAAAAACTGTTTTTT. This translates into CASSYALYRGRTNEKLFF. This chain joins TRBV6-2 or TRBV6-3 and TRBJ1-4, with 9 positions matching TRBD1. After removal of 2 bases from V and 2 bases from J, the junction contained 9 bases not matched to a gene. The germline V gene has CDR1 MNHEY and CDR2 SVGEGT. The CDR3 totals 18 residues.

Many counts were recorded for this clonotype. This chain joins TRBV7-2 and TRBJ2-1; D is possibly TRBD1 (6 bases). CDR3 length: 16 residues. Trimming removed 1 base at V and 9 bases at J, with 19 bases between. Per germline, CDR1 SGHTA and CDR2 FQGNSA. The chain's CDR3 is CASSLGGSGPRGEQFF. As DNA, the CDR3 is TGTGCCAGCAGCTTAGGTGGGAGTGGTCCCAGGGGTGAGCAGTTCTTC.

This chain links TRBV20-1 with TRBJ2-4, with TRBD1 as a possible D gene (7 bases). The CDR3 is 13 amino acids. Germline loops: CDR1 DFQATT, CDR2 SNEGSKA (reference sequence). V was cut by 4 bases and J by 8 bases, with 15 bases left in between. The CDR3 loop reads CSAKDRRGDIQYF. DNA of the CDR3: TGCAGTGCTAAGGACAGGAGGGGGGACATTCAGTACTTC.

This clonotype was seen many times. The V call is TRBV7-8, the J call TRBJ2-2; 11 bases align to TRBD2. With V trimmed by 1 base and J by 2 bases, 6 bases remained unmatched. CDR3 length: 18 residues. Germline assignment: CDR1 SGHVS and CDR2 FQNEAQ. The CDR3 sequence: CASSLVSSGRRNTGELFF. CDR3 bases: TGTGCCAGCAGCTTAGTGTCTAGCGGGAGGCGTAACACCGGGGAGCTGTTTTTT.

There are many counts of this clonotype. The chain is built from TRBV6-5 and TRBJ2-7, with D unresolved. The CDR3 runs to 16 residues. From germline, CDR1 is MNHEY and CDR2 SVGAGI. V dropped 4 bases and J dropped 1 base, with 17 bases sitting between them. In nucleotides, the CDR3 is TGTGCCAGCAGTTTTTCGACGCGTACTTATTCCTACGAGCAGTACTTC. It specifies CASSFSTRTYSYEQYF.

This clonotype has just a few counts. A single base separates this from a much larger clone, so it may be a read error. The V call is TRBV12-3 or TRBV12-4, the J call TRBJ2-3; 7 positions match TRBD2. The length of the CDR3 is 15 residues. CDR3 amino acids: CASSSARESTGTQYF. The CDR3 DNA follows: TGTGCCAGCAGTTCTGCGCGGGAGTCTACAGGTACGCAGTATTTT.

This clonotype was counted at least ten times. J is TRBJ1-2 and V is TRBV2; possible D gene TRBD1, 6 bases. The CDR3 length is 10 residues. Looked up from germline, CDR1 is SNHLY and CDR2 is FYNNEI. The germline V and J ends were trimmed by 8 bases and 9 bases, with 10 bases remaining between them. Written as DNA, the CDR3 is TGTGCCAGCGGGGGGCAGCGCTACACCTTC. It codes for CASGGQRYTF.

This clonotype has at least ten counts. V gene TRBV28 combines with J gene TRBJ2-3, with TRBD2 matching over 10 bases. The CDR3 is 15 residues long. The germline CDR1 and CDR2 sequences are MDHEN and SYDVKM. With 6 bases clipped from V and 5 bases from J, the junction kept 8 bases outside the gene matches. CDR3 sequence reads: CASREAGGPVDTQYF. Here the CDR3 DNA reads TGTGCCAGCAGGGAAGCGGGAGGGCCCGTAGATACGCAGTATTTT.

This clonotype has only a few counts. The rearrangement uses TRBV12-3 or TRBV12-4 and TRBJ2-1; D is unresolved. The CDR3 is 13 amino acids. The V and J ends lost 6 bases and 15 bases respectively, with 21 bases between them. Here the CDR3 reads CASSSAGLRSRFF. Written as DNA, the CDR3 is TGTGCCAGCAGCTCAGCCGGGTTGAGGAGTCGGTTCTTC.

This clonotype came up many times. This rearrangement joins TRBV3-1 to TRBJ1-4; TRBD1 matches 11 bases. The CDR3 sequence is 14 residues long. Germline values: CDR1 LGHDT, CDR2 YNNKEL (reference sequence). V lost 4 bases and J lost 8; bases outside the gene matches: 3. CDR3 amino acids: CASSRTGGEEKLFF. Written as DNA, the CDR3 is TGTGCCAGCAGCCGGACAGGGGGCGAGGAAAAACTGTTTTTT.

Ten or more counts support this clonotype. The V call is TRBV18, the J call TRBJ2-7, with D hard to call. Germline CDR1 is KGHSH and CDR2 is LQKENI. The CDR3 length is 16 residues. V was pared by 0 bases and J by 3 bases, with 15 bases between. This CDR3 reads CASSPPPAYYGYEQYF. The CDR3 DNA sequence: TGTGCCAGCTCACCACCGCCAGCTTACTATGGCTACGAGCAGTACTTC.

This clonotype was seen ten or more times. This sequence joins TRBV27 and TRBJ2-1; maybe TRBD2 (6 bases). Deletions cut 4 bases from V and 7 bases from J, with 26 bases between. This CDR3 contains 18 residues. Looked up from germline, CDR1 is MNHEY and CDR2 is SMNVEV (reference sequence). CDR3 sequence: CASSSRLRSEGLGNEQFF. In DNA form, the CDR3 reads TGTGCCAGCAGTTCACGACTCCGATCGGAGGGCCTGGGGAATGAGCAGTTCTTC.

This clonotype was seen repeatedly, ten times or more. This sequence joins TRBV29-1 and TRBJ1-2; weak D call: TRBD1 (5 bases). The V end lost 4 bases, the J end lost 6 bases, and 18 bases lay between the germline ends. This CDR3 has 14 amino acids. Looked up from germline, CDR1 is SQVTM and CDR2 is ANQGSEA. The CDR3 reads CSVVQRGERDGYTF. The CDR3 bases are TGCAGCGTTGTCCAACGGGGGGAGAGAGATGGCTACACCTTC. Full variable domain (missing parts from reference TRBV29-1 and TRBJ1-2): SAVISQKPSRDICQRGTSLTIQCQVDSQVTMMFWYRQQPGQSLTLIATANQGSEATYESGFVIDKFPISRPNLTFSTLTVSNMSPEDSSIYLCSVVQRGERDGYTFGSGTRLTVV.

V gene TRBV2 combines with J gene TRBJ2-3; D call uncertain. V lost 1 base and J 0 bases, leaving 8 bases between the germline ends. The CDR3 is 15 amino acids. Germline V gene lookup returns CDR1 SNHLY and CDR2 FYNNEI. CDR3: CASSEGISSTDTQYF. In DNA, the CDR3 is TGTGCCAGCAGTGAAGGGATTAGTAGCACAGATACGCAGTATTTT. The entire variable domain, with the rest obtained from reference TRBV2 and TRBJ2-3, is as follows: EPEVTQTPSHQVTQMGQEVILRCVPISNHLYFYWYRQILGQKVEFLVSFYNNEISEKSEIFDDQFSVERPDGSNFTLKIRSTKLEDSAMYFCASSEGISSTDTQYFGPGTRLTVL.

This clonotype appeared a few times. The chain has TRBV18 and TRBJ2-6; possibly TRBD1 for D (6 bases). Trimming took off 6 bases at V and 0 bases at J, with 9 bases between the two ends. The CDR3 has 15 amino acids. Germline V lookup: CDR1 KGHSH, CDR2 LQKENI. The CDR3 DNA sequence: TGTGCCAGCTCCCGACAGGACTCTGGGGCCAACGTCCTGACTTTC. Protein sequence: CASSRQDSGANVLTF.

V is TRBV5-4 and J is TRBJ1-4; 7 bases align to TRBD1. CDR1 is SGHNT and CDR2 is YYREEE in the germline V gene (reference sequence). V shed 5 bases, J shed 7 bases, and the junction held 14 bases outside the gene matches. This CDR3 region has 16 residues. This CDR3 reads CASRTGLAVKGEKLFF. In DNA, the CDR3 is TGTGCCAGCAGGACAGGGTTGGCAGTCAAGGGTGAAAAACTGTTTTTT. The entire variable domain, with the rest obtained from reference TRBV5-4 and TRBJ1-4, is as follows: ETGVTQSPTHLIKTRGQQVTLRCSSQSGHNTVSWYQQALGQGPQFIFQYYREEENGRGNFPPRFSGLQFPNYSSELNVNALELDDSALYLCASRTGLAVKGEKLFFGSGTQLSVL.

The chain is built from TRBV7-9 and TRBJ2-1; D not certain. This CDR3 has 16 residues. The ends were cut back, 1 base at V and 0 bases at J, with 10 bases in the middle. The germline V gene has CDR1 SEHNR and CDR2 FQNEAQ (reference sequence). CDR3 loop: CASSLGASSSYNEQFF. In DNA, the CDR3 is TGTGCCAGCAGCTTAGGGGCGTCGAGCTCCTACAATGAGCAGTTCTTC.

In its sample, this clonotype was seen a few times. The V call is TRBV29-1, the J call TRBJ2-1; TRBD2 matches 10 bases. The length of the CDR3 is 18 residues. V was pared by 6 bases and J by 6 bases, with 20 bases of the junction left unmatched. CDR1 and CDR2 (germline): SQVTM, ANQGSEA. CDR3 bases: TGCAGCGTGGGGGCGGGACTAGCGACCCCTGCTAGGATCAATGAGCAGTTCTTC. It codes for CSVGAGLATPARINEQFF.

Worth noting for this clonotype: One end of the junction does not line up with germline, which may come from a read error. The chain uses TRBV27 and TRBJ1-2, with 8 bases matching TRBD1. Per germline, CDR1 MNHEY and CDR2 SMNVEV (reference sequence). The CDR3 covers 13 residues. The CDR3 sequence is CVSSFQGALGYTF. The DNA for the CDR3 is TGTGTCAGCAGTTTCCAGGGGGCTCTCGGCTACACCTTC.